One and the same sample provided the 20 T cell receptor beta chains below, sequenced in a study of shared clonotypes between healthy human individuals. Positively selected for CCR7, the CD45RO-negative cells used as naive CD8 cells excluded terminally differentiated effector memory CD45RA+ cells. The data were produced by immunoSEQ multiplex PCR, yet TCRdb's version contains in-frame clones alone and is incomplete. The sample shows some 2,100,000 clones, more than 85% of them seen only once. The sequencing input was naive CD8+ T cells from PBMCs. Source of these receptors: a man in his late teens or twenties in good health. Some clones in this sample may be carry-over from other donors' samples.

This clone turned up a few times. V gene TRBV9 combines with J gene TRBJ1-1; 7 bases align to TRBD1. Trimming at V came to 4 bases and at J to 5 bases, leaving 8 bases not matched to a gene. The germline CDR1 and CDR2 sequences are SGDLS and YYNGEE. The CDR3 totals 14 residues. CDR3 in DNA: TGTGCCAGCAGCCATGACAGGGATTCGACTGAAGCTTTCTTT. It encodes CASSHDRDSTEAFF. The full variable domain, with the rest looked up from reference TRBV9 and TRBJ1-1, is DSGVTQTPKHLITATGQRVTLRCSPRSGDLSVYWYQQSLDQGLQFLIQYYNGEERAKGNILERFSAQQFPDLHSELNLSSLELGDSALYFCASSHDRDSTEAFFGQGTRLTVV.

This clone was seen once. The chain is built from TRBV11-2 and TRBJ2-7; possible D gene TRBD2, 6 bases. CDR3 size: 15 residues. V dropped 7 bases and J dropped 4 bases, with 20 bases sitting between them. Germline CDR1 reads SGHAT; CDR2 reads FQNNGV. The CDR3 region has the DNA TGTGCCAGCACCTCGCGCGGGGCCGGGAGATACGAGCAGTACTTC. This gives the protein CASTSRGAGRYEQYF.

The V gene is TRBV27, the J gene TRBJ1-1; D call uncertain. Germline V gene lookup returns CDR1 MNHEY and CDR2 SMNVEV (reference sequence). Trimming left V 5 bases short and J 3 bases short, with 19 bases between. This CDR3 region has 16 residues. The CDR3 sequence is CASSPLLGLRYTEAFF. As DNA, the CDR3 is TGTGCCAGCAGTCCCCTCCTAGGGTTGAGGTACACTGAAGCTTTCTTT.

This sequence joins TRBV19 and TRBJ2-7; D ambiguous. This CDR3 region has 13 residues. Looked up from germline, CDR1 is LNHDA and CDR2 is SQIVND (reference sequence). The V end was cut by 5 bases, the J end by 3 bases, with 11 bases between. The DNA of the CDR3 is TGTGCCAGTAGTGTAGGGTACGGCTACGAGCAGTACTTC. Its translation is CASSVGYGYEQYF. Full variable domain (missing parts from reference TRBV19 and TRBJ2-7): DGGITQSPKYLFRKEGQNVTLSCEQNLNHDAMYWYRQDPGQGLRLIYYSQIVNDFQKGDIAEGYSVSREKKESFPLTVTSAQKNPTAFYLCASSVGYGYEQYFGPGTRLTVT.

The chain uses TRBV9 and TRBJ1-2; D unclear. Trimming removed 5 bases from V and 1 base from J, with 9 bases in between. This CDR3 contains 13 residues. CDR1 SGDLS and CDR2 YYNGEE come from the germline V gene. CDR3 region: CASRATGNYGYTF. The CDR3 DNA reads as TGTGCCAGCAGGGCCACTGGTAACTATGGCTACACCTTC.

V is TRBV4-3 and J is TRBJ2-3; no clear D gene. The CDR3 length is 13 residues. CDR1 is LGHNA, CDR2 YSLEER, per germline. Trimming took off 1 base at V and 5 bases at J, with 7 bases between the two ends. CDR3 DNA sequence: TGCGCCAGCAGCCAAGGGGTTGGAGATACGCAGTATTTT. Translated, it gives CASSQGVGDTQYF.

Worth noting for this clone: The same CDR3 is also encoded by other DNA sequences in this sample. The V gene is TRBV7-9, the J gene TRBJ2-1; no clear D. V was trimmed by 0 bases and J by 10 bases, leaving 7 bases between them. The CDR3 contains 12 residues. CDR1 and CDR2 (germline): SEHNR, FQNEAQ (reference sequence). The CDR3 protein is CASSLAEREQFF. The CDR3 DNA sequence: TGTGCCAGCAGCTTAGCGGAGAGGGAGCAGTTCTTC.

In this sample, this clone turned up a few times. V is TRBV5-1 and J is TRBJ1-1; no clear D gene. The CDR3 contains 14 residues. The germline CDR1 and CDR2 sequences are SGHRS and YFSETQ. Trimming took 0 bases from V and 1 from J, leaving 7 bases between them. Here the CDR3 reads CASSLEERNTEAFF. As DNA, the CDR3 is TGCGCCAGCAGCTTGGAGGAGCGGAACACTGAAGCTTTCTTT.

This chain uses TRBV9 with TRBJ2-3; D might be TRBD2 (5 bases). V lost 1 base to trimming and J lost 2 bases, with 26 bases between them. The CDR3 is 20 amino acids. Germline CDR1 SGDLS, CDR2 YYNGEE. The DNA for the CDR3 is TGTGCCAGCAGCGTATCCCCCACCCCTACTGGCGGGTCGCTCACAGATACGCAGTATTTT. Protein product: CASSVSPTPTGGSLTDTQYF.

This clone was seen a few times. V is TRBV30 and J is TRBJ1-1, with D hard to call. V was pared by 3 bases and J by 0 bases, with 17 bases between. CDR1 GTSNPN and CDR2 SVGIG come from the germline V gene (reference sequence). The CDR3 length is 16 residues. The CDR3 nucleotides are TGTGCCTGGAGACTACCGGGATACACCTTGAACACTGAAGCTTTCTTT. Its translation: CAWRLPGYTLNTEAFF.

The J gene is TRBJ2-5, the V gene TRBV27; no clear D gene. CDR3 size: 14 residues. V lost 5 bases and J 7 bases, leaving 17 bases between the germline ends. Looked up from germline, CDR1 is MNHEY and CDR2 is SMNVEV (reference sequence). The CDR3 loop reads CASSQDVPPGTQYF. CDR3 coding DNA: TGTGCCAGCAGTCAGGACGTCCCCCCGGGGACCCAGTACTTC.

J is TRBJ2-7 and V is TRBV27; D might be TRBD1 (6 bases). V was pared by 9 bases and J by 2 bases, with 17 bases between. CDR1 and CDR2 from the germline V gene are MNHEY and SMNVEV (reference sequence). This CDR3 is built from 14 residues. As DNA, the CDR3 is TGTGCCAGTAGCAAAGGGTCAGGGGCCTACGAGCAGTACTTC. This codes for CASSKGSGAYEQYF.

This chain connects TRBV27 to TRBJ2-2, with a tentative D call TRBD1 (5 bases). Germline CDR1 is MNHEY and CDR2 is SMNVEV (reference sequence). V shed 7 bases and J shed 3 bases, with 15 bases lying between them. This CDR3 is 15 amino acids long. The CDR3 sequence: CASNLRRADTGELFF. In DNA form, the CDR3 reads TGTGCCAGCAACTTACGCAGGGCTGACACCGGGGAGCTGTTTTTT.

The chain carries TRBV4-1 and TRBJ2-5, with 7 nucleotides matching TRBD2. CDR3 length: 15 residues. The germline V gene encodes CDR1 MGHRA and CDR2 YSYEKL. V gave up 3 bases and J gave up 5 bases; unmatched junction bases: 9. CDR3 in amino acids: CASSHGPLGGETQYF. DNA for the CDR3: TGCGCCAGCAGCCATGGGCCCCTGGGGGGGGAGACCCAGTACTTC.

The V gene is TRBV28, the J gene TRBJ2-7, with 9 bases identical to TRBD1. The CDR3 spans 17 residues. In germline, CDR1 is MDHEN, CDR2 SYDVKM. The ends lost 4 bases at V and 3 bases at J; junction bases unmatched: 13. The CDR3 DNA sequence: TGTGCCAGCAGTTCCCCCGATAGACAGGGGGTGAACTACGAGCAGTACTTC. Its protein product is CASSSPDRQGVNYEQYF.

This chain uses TRBV29-1 with TRBJ2-1; D gene ambiguous. Germline V gene sequence: CDR1 SQVTM, CDR2 ANQGSEA. The CDR3 length is 11 residues. V shed 8 bases and J shed 7 bases, with 12 bases lying between them. The CDR3 DNA is TGCAGCCTCCCGTCAGGAAATGAGCAGTTCTTC. Amino acids: CSLPSGNEQFF.

The rearrangement uses TRBV10-3 and TRBJ1-2; 7 bases map to TRBD1. The CDR3 extends over 17 amino acids. The germline CDR1 and CDR2 sequences are ENHRY and SYGVKD. The ends lost 0 bases at V and 2 bases at J; junction bases unmatched: 9. CDR3 sequence reads: CAISESVRGEANYGYTF. The CDR3 DNA sequence: TGTGCCATCAGTGAGTCGGTCAGGGGGGAAGCAAACTATGGCTACACCTTC.

This clone appeared once. The DNA for the CDR3 is TGTGCCAGTAGACCTACAGGACACAATCAGCCCCAGCATTTT. Protein: CASRPTGHNQPQHF. The chain couples TRBV19 to TRBJ1-5; D perhaps matches TRBD1 (5 bases). CDR1 and CDR2 (germline): LNHDA, SQIVND (reference sequence). V was pared by 6 bases and J by 3 bases, with 12 bases between. The CDR3 consists of 14 residues.

This chain connects TRBV5-4 to TRBJ1-2; tentative D call: TRBD1 (5 bases). This CDR3 region has 14 residues. Trimming removed 0 bases at V and 4 bases at J, with 10 bases between. CDR1 is SGHNT, CDR2 YYREEE, per germline (reference sequence). CDR3 protein: CASSLGGFAYGYTF. CDR3 in DNA: TGTGCCAGCAGCTTGGGGGGGTTTGCCTATGGCTACACCTTC. The variable domain in full, with the rest retrieved from reference TRBV5-4 and TRBJ1-2, is ETGVTQSPTHLIKTRGQQVTLRCSSQSGHNTVSWYQQALGQGPQFIFQYYREEENGRGNFPPRFSGLQFPNYSSELNVNALELDDSALYLCASSLGGFAYGYTFGSGTRLTVV.

The gene calls are TRBV6-6 and TRBJ1-4; no clear D gene. Germline-derived CDR1 and CDR2 are MNHNY and SVGAGI (reference sequence). V was cut by 2 bases and J by 5 bases, with 15 bases left in between. The CDR3 is made up of 16 amino acids. The CDR3 region has the DNA TGTGCCAGCAGTTACCGAATACTGGGGTCGAATGAAAAACTGTTTTTT. Translation gives CASSYRILGSNEKLFF.